This paragraph reports one T cell receptor beta chain. The source of the sample is a study of T-cell memory formation after mild COVID-19. TCRdb called the 5' RACE reads again in MiXCR, with one record for every CDR3 protein. The data show some 440,000 distinct CDR3 sequences, more than 20% seen once. The germline V gene encodes CDR1 SGHDN and CDR2 FVKESK. V gave up 4 bases and J gave up 8 bases, with 9 bases separating them. This CDR3 is built from 13 residues. This chain links TRBV14 with TRBJ1-6; D remains ambiguous. This clonotype originated in an adult woman who had mild COVID-19 (a few samples of this study predate the infection). Cell type and time point are not known. The sequenced sample was PBMCs or a T cell subset sorted from them (not recorded which). CDR3 sequence reads: CASSPRIDSPLHF. The CDR3 DNA reads TGTGCCAGCAGCCCACGGATCGATTCACCCCTCCACTTT.